This TCR beta chain derives from a study of Ad26.COV2.S vaccination and SARS-CoV-2 variants. At the level of the study: Ad26.COV2.S was injected intramuscularly once or twice, 56 days apart.

Treatment here: 19 received Ad26.COV2.S at low or high dose, single or two shots; about five received placebo; per-sample allocation not given. The study sampled participants on day 63 after the first vaccine or placebo injection. Sequenced by immunoSEQ multiplex PCR; TCRdb stores in-frame clones only, minus some. The sample yields under 600,000 clones, 89% seen once. CDR3 length: 15 amino acids. V lost 5 bases and J lost 0, with 13 bases in between. Per the germline V gene, CDR1 is SGHTA and CDR2 is FQGNSA. The chain uses TRBV7-2 and TRBJ2-5; TRBD1 might be the D (6 bases). The TCR originated in a person between 18 and 65 years old who received the Ad26.COV2.S COVID-19 vaccine or a placebo. The sequencing used peripheral blood, collected in a trial of Ad26.COV2.S vaccine versus placebo. CDR3 DNA: TGTGCCAGCAGCCCCAGGACAGAAAACCAAGAGACCCAGTACTTC. Translating it yields CASSPRTENQETQYF.